This T cell receptor beta chain emerged from a study of a mutant IDH1 vaccine in newly diagnosed glioma. On the study more broadly: Patients under treatment included 62.5% males and about 40% females and had a mean age of approximately 43 years. Before enrollment, patients got radiotherapy alone, temozolomide alone, or mostly the combination. General study findings and limits: Patients showed vaccine-induced immune responses at a rate of approximately 92%. Seemingly, pseudoprogression had no relation to changes in the top peripheral T cell clonotypes.

A word on this clone: Its antigen is as yet unknown.

The CDR3 length is 17 residues. Germline loops: CDR1 SGHRS, CDR2 YFSETQ. V lost 0 bases, J lost 4 bases, and 8 bases stayed unmatched. Sequenced by immunoSEQ multiplex PCR; TCRdb stores in-frame clones only, minus some. The top ten hold over 6.5% of the sample, which has roughly 86,000 clones, about 82% seen once. Time point indicated: baseline, week 1 (first vaccination visit). Noted treatment: pre-vaccination baseline after standard-of-care therapy. The chain carries TRBV5-1 and TRBJ2-7, with TRBD1 matching 12 bases. This sequence was found in a man aged 40-50 years with glioma. The sequencing here drew on PBMCs, taken from a glioma patient treated with radiotherapy, temozolomide or both. The CDR3 loop is CASSLVPGTGGSYEQYF. The CDR3 DNA reads TGCGCCAGCAGCTTGGTCCCCGGGACAGGGGGCTCGTACGAGCAGTACTTC.